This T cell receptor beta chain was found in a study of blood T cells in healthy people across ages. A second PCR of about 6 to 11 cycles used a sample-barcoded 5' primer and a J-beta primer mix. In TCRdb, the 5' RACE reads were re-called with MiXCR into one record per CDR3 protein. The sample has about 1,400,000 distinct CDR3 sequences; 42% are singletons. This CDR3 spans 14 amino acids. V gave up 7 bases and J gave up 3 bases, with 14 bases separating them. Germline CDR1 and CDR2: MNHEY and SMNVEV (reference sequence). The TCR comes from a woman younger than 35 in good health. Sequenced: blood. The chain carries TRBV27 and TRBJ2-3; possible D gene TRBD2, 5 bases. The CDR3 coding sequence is TGTGCCAGCACCCTTACCCCGGGAACAGATACGCAGTATTTT. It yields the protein CASTLTPGTDTQYF.